Listed below are T cell receptor beta chains from one sample, sequenced in a study of blood T cell repertoires in COVID-19. Profiling relied on immunoSEQ multiplex PCR, and the TCRdb table lists in-frame clones only, not all of them. This table has tens of thousands of clones, approximately 88% appearing once. Sequencing was done on a sample of peripheral blood. The origin of the receptors is a woman aged 40 to 50 with acute or convalescent COVID-19. Both conserved end residues are part of each CDR3. The D gene is left open where the match is weak. Some rows have no size entry. The others give once, few or many, or a class for an expanded clone.

V gene: TRBV19; clone size: NA; J gene: TRBJ2-1; D gene: TRBD2; CDR3 protein: CASSGLAGGIGEQFF; CDR3 DNA: TGTGCCAGTAGCGGACTAGCGGGGGGTATTGGTGAGCAGTTCTTC
V gene: TRBV6-4; clone size: NA; J gene: TRBJ1-2; D gene: TRBD1; CDR3 protein: CASSGGRGPNYGYTF; CDR3 DNA: TGTGCCAGCAGTGGCGGAAGGGGGCCTAACTATGGCTACACCTTC
V gene: TRBV28; clone size: once; J gene: TRBJ1-5; D gene: NA; CDR3 protein: CASTSVGRETQPQHF; CDR3 DNA: TGTGCCAGCACCAGTGTTGGTAGGGAGACTCAGCCCCAGCATTTT
V gene: TRBV9; clone size: NA; J gene: TRBJ2-1; D gene: TRBD2; CDR3 protein: CASSVAAGANNEQFF; CDR3 DNA: TGTGCCAGCAGCGTCGCAGCGGGAGCGAACAATGAGCAGTTCTTC
V gene: TRBV7-6; clone size: once; J gene: TRBJ1-4; D gene: NA; CDR3 protein: CASSLNPATNEKLFF; CDR3 DNA: TGTGCCAGCAGCTTAAATCCGGCAACTAATGAAAAACTGTTTTTT
V gene: TRBV9; clone size: NA; J gene: TRBJ1-6; D gene: NA; CDR3 protein: CASSPSHLENSPLHF; CDR3 DNA: TGTGCCAGCAGCCCTAGCCATCTAGAAAATTCACCCCTCCACTTT
V gene: TRBV18; clone size: NA; J gene: TRBJ1-1; D gene: TRBD1; CDR3 protein: CASSRTGNMNTEAFF; CDR3 DNA: TGTGCCAGCTCACGGACAGGAAACATGAACACTGAAGCTTTCTTT
V gene: TRBV4-1; clone size: NA; J gene: TRBJ2-3; D gene: NA; CDR3 protein: CASTLRPGARADTQYF; CDR3 DNA: TGCGCCAGCACCCTTAGGCCGGGAGCCAGGGCAGATACGCAGTATTTT
V gene: TRBV5-1; clone size: NA; J gene: TRBJ2-3; D gene: TRBD1; CDR3 protein: CASSLVRTGSTDTQYF; CDR3 DNA: TGCGCCAGCAGCTTGGTTCGGACAGGGAGCACAGATACGCAGTATTTT
V gene: TRBV7-6; clone size: NA; J gene: TRBJ2-2; D gene: TRBD1; CDR3 protein: CASSVDRMNTGELFF; CDR3 DNA: TGTGCCAGCAGCGTGGACAGGATGAACACCGGGGAGCTGTTTTTT
V gene: TRBV13; clone size: NA; J gene: TRBJ1-1; D gene: NA; CDR3 protein: CASSSTGDTEAFF; CDR3 DNA: TGTGCCAGCAGCTCCACGGGGGACACTGAAGCTTTCTTT
V gene: TRBV19; clone size: NA; J gene: TRBJ1-5; D gene: NA; CDR3 protein: CASSGRNQPQHF; CDR3 DNA: TGTGCCAGTAGTGGCCGAAATCAGCCCCAGCATTTT
V gene: TRBV28; clone size: NA; J gene: TRBJ2-7; D gene: NA; CDR3 protein: CASLHLPPGLNSYEQYF; CDR3 DNA: TGTGCCAGCCTTCATTTACCCCCGGGACTTAACTCCTACGAGCAGTACTTC
V gene: TRBV7-9; clone size: NA; J gene: TRBJ2-7; D gene: NA; CDR3 protein: CASSLKQGLHDEQYF; CDR3 DNA: TGTGCCAGCAGCCTGAAACAGGGTCTTCACGACGAGCAGTACTTC
V gene: TRBV27; clone size: NA; J gene: TRBJ1-2; D gene: TRBD1; CDR3 protein: CASSPGQGHYGYTF; CDR3 DNA: TGTGCCAGCAGTCCCGGACAGGGACACTATGGCTACACCTTC
V gene: TRBV21-1; clone size: NA; J gene: TRBJ2-5; D gene: NA; CDR3 protein: CASSSTRGGPSETQYF; CDR3 DNA: TGTGCCAGCAGCAGCACGAGGGGGGGGCCATCGGAGACCCAGTACTTC
V gene: TRBV19; clone size: NA; J gene: TRBJ2-7; D gene: NA; CDR3 protein: CASSEYGSPYEQYF; CDR3 DNA: TGTGCCAGTAGTGAGTACGGGAGTCCCTACGAGCAGTACTTC
V gene: TRBV5-4; clone size: once; J gene: TRBJ2-1; D gene: NA; CDR3 protein: CASTSDSGPYNEQFF; CDR3 DNA: TGTGCCAGCACCTCGGACAGCGGACCCTACAATGAGCAGTTCTTC
V gene: TRBV7-8; clone size: NA; J gene: TRBJ1-1; D gene: NA; CDR3 protein: CASSLAVRNTEAFF; CDR3 DNA: TGTGCCAGCAGCTTAGCTGTGAGGAACACTGAAGCTTTCTTT
V gene: TRBV9; clone size: once; J gene: TRBJ1-4; D gene: TRBD1; CDR3 protein: CASSALRGTGPGEKLFF; CDR3 DNA: TGTGCCAGCAGCGCCTTACGGGGGACAGGCCCCGGCGAAAAACTGTTTTTT
V gene: TRBV6-6; clone size: NA; J gene: TRBJ1-4; D gene: TRBD1; CDR3 protein: CASSYHLRDSNEKLFF; CDR3 DNA: TGTGCCAGCAGTTACCACCTTCGGGACAGTAATGAAAAACTGTTTTTT
V gene: TRBV5-1; clone size: NA; J gene: TRBJ2-7; D gene: NA; CDR3 protein: CASSLVQGGSYEQYF; CDR3 DNA: TGCGCCAGCAGCTTGGTACAGGGGGGGTCCTACGAGCAGTACTTC
V gene: TRBV4-3; clone size: once; J gene: TRBJ2-7; D gene: TRBD2; CDR3 protein: CASSQVGTSGHEQYF; CDR3 DNA: TGCGCCAGCAGCCAAGTGGGGACTAGCGGCCACGAGCAGTACTTC
V gene: TRBV5-1; clone size: NA; J gene: TRBJ2-3; D gene: TRBD2; CDR3 protein: CASSSGLAGVPDTQYF; CDR3 DNA: TGCGCCAGCAGCTCAGGACTAGCGGGAGTACCAGATACGCAGTATTTT
V gene: TRBV15; clone size: NA; J gene: TRBJ2-7; D gene: NA; CDR3 protein: CATSRDLGDGYEQYF; CDR3 DNA: TGTGCCACCAGCAGAGATCTGGGAGATGGCTACGAGCAGTACTTC